This T cell receptor (beta chain) was obtained from a study of CD8 T cells in ankylosing spondylitis. Points from the study as a whole: Within ankylosing spondylitis blood, a TCR beta motif made up of fewer than ten highly homologous variants appeared to be characteristic. Those disease-linked clones were CD8+; they were also relatively rare in peripheral blood. Matched ankylosing spondylitis synovial fluid reportedly contained a significantly enriched population of disease-linked clones.

Trimming cost V 5 bases and J 7 bases; bases outside gene matches: 11. The CDR3 is 15 residues long. Construction of TCR beta libraries was performed using quantitative 5'-RACE with molecular barcodes. Each CDR3 protein gets one entry after TCRdb re-called the 5' RACE reads with MiXCR. The table includes 230,000 or so distinct CDR3 sequences, around 25% detected once. About this clonotype: The antigen is unknown.

Sequenced material: blood, either unsorted or a sorted T cell fraction (not recorded which). The genes are TRBV12-3 or TRBV12-4 and TRBJ2-3; the match to TRBD2 covers 8 bases. This TCR came from a male donor with ankylosing spondylitis or in good health (not recorded which). CDR3 nucleotides: TGTGCCAGCAGTCCTCAGCGGGGGCGCCACCATACGCAGTATTTT. Its protein product is CASSPQRGRHHTQYF.